This record concerns one T cell receptor beta chain sequence. The data originate from a study of blood T cell repertoires in COVID-19. Study background: Whether acute or convalescent, the COVID-19 samples came from the United States, Italy and Spain. Sources were T cells, B-cell-depleted T cells, or PBMCs; the material itself was cDNA or gDNA.

This CDR3 comprises 13 residues. The ends were cut back, 3 bases at V and 4 bases at J, with 12 bases in the middle. The germline gives CDR1 DFQATT, CDR2 SNEGSKA (reference sequence). In the authors' workflow: Reference gene primers were amplified, and this amplification served to estimate nucleated cell counts. Here immunoSEQ multiplex PCR was the method, and the copy in TCRdb shows in-frame clones only, minus some. The DNA was the basis for D and trimming; V, J and clone size are from that table. In the table there are more than 250,000 clones, 80% to 90% of which are singletons. The sample comprised peripheral blood. V usage is TRBV20-1 and J usage is TRBJ1-2; D call uncertain. The sequence was collected from a young man who had recovered from COVID-19. The CDR3 DNA reads TGCAGTGCTAGTGACTACATAGCCTATGGCTACACCTTC. Protein: CSASDYIAYGYTF.